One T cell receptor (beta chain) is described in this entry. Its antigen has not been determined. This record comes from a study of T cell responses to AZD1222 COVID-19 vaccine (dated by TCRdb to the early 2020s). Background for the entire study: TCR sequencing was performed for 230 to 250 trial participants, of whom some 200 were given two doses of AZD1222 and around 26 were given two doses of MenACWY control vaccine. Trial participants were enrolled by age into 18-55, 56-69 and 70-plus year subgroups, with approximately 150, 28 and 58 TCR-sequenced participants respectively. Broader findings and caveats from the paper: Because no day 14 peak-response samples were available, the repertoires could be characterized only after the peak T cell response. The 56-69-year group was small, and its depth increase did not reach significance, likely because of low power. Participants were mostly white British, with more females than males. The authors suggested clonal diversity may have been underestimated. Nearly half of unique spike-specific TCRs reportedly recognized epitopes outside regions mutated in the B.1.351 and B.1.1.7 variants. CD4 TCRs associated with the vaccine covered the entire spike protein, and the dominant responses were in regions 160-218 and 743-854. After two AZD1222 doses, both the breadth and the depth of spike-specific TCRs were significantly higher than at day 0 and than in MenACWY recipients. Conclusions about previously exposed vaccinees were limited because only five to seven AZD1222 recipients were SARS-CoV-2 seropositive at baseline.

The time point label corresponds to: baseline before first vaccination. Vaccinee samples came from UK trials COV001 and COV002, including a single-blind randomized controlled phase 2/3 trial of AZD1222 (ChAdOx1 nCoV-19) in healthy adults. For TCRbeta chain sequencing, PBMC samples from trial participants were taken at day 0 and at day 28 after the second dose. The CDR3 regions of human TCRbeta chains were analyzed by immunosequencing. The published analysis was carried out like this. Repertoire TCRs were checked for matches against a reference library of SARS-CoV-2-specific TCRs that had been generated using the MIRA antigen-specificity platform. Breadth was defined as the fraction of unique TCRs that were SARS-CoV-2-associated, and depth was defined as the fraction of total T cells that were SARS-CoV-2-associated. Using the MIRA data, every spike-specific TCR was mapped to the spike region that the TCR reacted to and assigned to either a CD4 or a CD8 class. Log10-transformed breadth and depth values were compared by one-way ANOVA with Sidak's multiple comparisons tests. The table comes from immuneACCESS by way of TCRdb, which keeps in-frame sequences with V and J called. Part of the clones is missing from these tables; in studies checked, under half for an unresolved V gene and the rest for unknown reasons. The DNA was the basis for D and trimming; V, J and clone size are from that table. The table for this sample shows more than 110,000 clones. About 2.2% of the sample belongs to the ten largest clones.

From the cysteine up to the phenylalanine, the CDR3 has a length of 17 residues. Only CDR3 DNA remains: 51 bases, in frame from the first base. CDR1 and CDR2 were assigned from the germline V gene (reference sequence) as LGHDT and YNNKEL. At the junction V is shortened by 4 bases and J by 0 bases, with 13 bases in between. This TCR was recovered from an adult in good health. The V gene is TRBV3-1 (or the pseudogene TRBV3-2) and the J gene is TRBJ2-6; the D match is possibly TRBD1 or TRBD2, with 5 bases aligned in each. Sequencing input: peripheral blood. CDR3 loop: CASSRPGPFSGANVLTF. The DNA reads TGTGCCAGCAGCCGCCCGGGACCGTTCTCTGGGGCCAACGTCCTGACTTTC.